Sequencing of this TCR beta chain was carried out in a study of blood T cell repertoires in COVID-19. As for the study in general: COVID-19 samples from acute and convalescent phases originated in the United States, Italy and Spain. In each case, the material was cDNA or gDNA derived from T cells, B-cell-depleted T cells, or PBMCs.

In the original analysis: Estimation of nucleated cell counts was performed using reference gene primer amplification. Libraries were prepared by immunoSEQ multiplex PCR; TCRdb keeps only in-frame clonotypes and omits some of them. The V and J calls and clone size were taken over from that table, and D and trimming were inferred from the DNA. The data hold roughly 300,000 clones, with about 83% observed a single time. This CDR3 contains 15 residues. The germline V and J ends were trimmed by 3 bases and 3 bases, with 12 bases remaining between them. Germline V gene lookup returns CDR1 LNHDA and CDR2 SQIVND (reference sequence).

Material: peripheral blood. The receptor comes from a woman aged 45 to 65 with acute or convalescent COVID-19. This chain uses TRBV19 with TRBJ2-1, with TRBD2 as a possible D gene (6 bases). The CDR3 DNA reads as TGTGCCAGTAGTATTCCGGGACTCATCTACAATGAGCAGTTCTTC. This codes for CASSIPGLIYNEQFF.